The rows below give T cell receptor beta chains drawn from one sample of a study of cytomegalovirus exposure and HLA in healthy donors. Sequencing was performed with immunoSEQ multiplex PCR; in TCRdb, only in-frame clones are kept and a portion is missing. The ten top clones account for approximately 4%, within a sample of 50,000 to 70,000 clones. Material: PBMCs. The receptors originated from a woman aged 18 to 35 in good health and CMV-seronegative. CDR3s include the opening cysteine and the closing phenylalanine or tryptophan. Each record gives: D gene, J gene, V gene, CDR3 protein, CDR3 DNA. A D gene is named only where the DNA matches it firmly.

D: NA; J: TRBJ1-1; V: TRBV5-6; CDR3: CASSFQGGGEAFF; DNA: TGTGCCAGCAGCTTCCAAGGTGGAGGTGAAGCTTTCTTT
D: NA; J: TRBJ2-7; V: TRBV7-6; CDR3: CASSPVRTDGKQYF; DNA: TGTGCCAGCAGCCCGGTTCGGACTGATGGCAAGCAGTACTTC
D: NA; J: TRBJ1-1; V: TRBV19; CDR3: CASSIRDFTEAFF; DNA: TGTGCCAGTAGTATCCGGGATTTCACTGAAGCTTTCTTT
D: TRBD2; J: TRBJ2-3; V: TRBV6-1; CDR3: CASILAGGTDTQYF; DNA: TGTGCCAGCATCCTAGCGGGGGGAACAGATACGCAGTATTTT
D: NA; J: TRBJ2-6; V: TRBV9; CDR3: CASSVGSAGANVLTF; DNA: TGTGCCAGCAGCGTAGGGTCAGCTGGGGCCAACGTCCTGACTTTC
D: TRBD1; J: TRBJ1-1; V: TRBV18; CDR3: CASSTQGAEAFF; DNA: TGTGCCAGCTCAACGCAGGGGGCTGAAGCTTTCTTT
D: NA; J: TRBJ1-2; V: TRBV6-6; CDR3: CASTPSLQNYGYTF; DNA: TGTGCCAGCACCCCGAGCCTACAGAACTATGGCTACACCTTC
D: NA; J: TRBJ2-7; V: TRBV6-1; CDR3: CASSESFGGAYEQYF; DNA: TGTGCCAGCAGTGAAAGTTTCGGCGGGGCCTACGAGCAGTACTTC
D: TRBD1; J: TRBJ2-2; V: TRBV11-1; CDR3: CASNKRDRATGELFF; DNA: TGTGCCAGCAACAAACGGGACAGAGCCACCGGGGAGCTGTTTTTT
D: NA; J: TRBJ1-1; V: TRBV29-1; CDR3: CSARTVGAEAFF; DNA: TGCAGCGCCAGGACAGTTGGGGCTGAAGCTTTCTTT
D: TRBD1; J: TRBJ1-5; V: TRBV6-1; CDR3: CASSKEGQLGQPQHF; DNA: TGTGCCAGCAGTAAGGAGGGACAGTTGGGACAGCCCCAGCATTTT
D: NA; J: TRBJ1-5; V: TRBV7-8; CDR3: CASSLTGRGQPQHF; DNA: TGTGCCAGCAGCTTAACAGGGAGGGGTCAGCCCCAGCATTTT
D: NA; J: TRBJ2-3; V: TRBV2; CDR3: CASGGGTTTDTQYF; DNA: TGTGCCAGTGGTGGGGGGACGACCACAGATACGCAGTATTTT
D: TRBD1; J: TRBJ1-5; V: TRBV28; CDR3: CASSPDRGQPQHF; DNA: TGTGCCAGCAGTCCGGACAGGGGACAGCCCCAGCATTTT
D: NA; J: TRBJ2-7; V: TRBV11-2; CDR3: CASSFISYEQYF; DNA: TGTGCCAGCAGCTTTATCTCCTACGAGCAGTACTTC
D: NA; J: TRBJ1-1; V: TRBV6-6; CDR3: CASTGFVNTEAFF; DNA: TGTGCCAGCACAGGGTTTGTGAACACTGAAGCTTTCTTT
D: NA; J: TRBJ2-5; V: TRBV4-1; CDR3: CASSQNRGGAKETQYF; DNA: TGCGCCAGCAGCCAAAACCGAGGGGGGGCCAAAGAGACCCAGTACTTC
D: NA; J: TRBJ2-5; V: TRBV18; CDR3: CASSRDSRETQYF; DNA: TGTGCCAGCTCACGGGACTCGAGGGAGACCCAGTACTTC
D: TRBD1; J: TRBJ2-7; V: TRBV4-1; CDR3: CASSQTGTGIYEQYF; DNA: TGCGCCAGCAGCCAGACCGGGACAGGAATTTACGAGCAGTACTTC
D: TRBD1; J: TRBJ1-1; V: TRBV28; CDR3: CASGGQGEGFRNTEAFF; DNA: TGTGCCAGCGGAGGACAGGGGGAAGGGTTTCGGAACACTGAAGCTTTCTTT
D: NA; J: TRBJ1-1; V: TRBV7-3; CDR3: CASSPDGVQLNTEAFF; DNA: TGTGCCAGCAGCCCAGACGGGGTACAGTTGAACACTGAAGCTTTCTTT
D: TRBD1; J: TRBJ1-2; V: TRBV4-2; CDR3: CASSLPGQGIDGYTF; DNA: TGTGCCAGCAGCCTACCGGGACAGGGGATCGATGGCTACACCTTC
D: NA; J: TRBJ2-2; V: TRBV19; CDR3: CAILGNTGELFF; DNA: TGTGCCATCCTCGGGAACACCGGGGAGCTGTTTTTT
D: NA; J: TRBJ1-5; V: TRBV30; CDR3: CAWSVGWAGDQPQHF; DNA: TGTGCCTGGAGCGTCGGTTGGGCAGGCGATCAGCCCCAGCATTTT
D: TRBD1; J: TRBJ2-7; V: TRBV7-9; CDR3: CASSPRHLRGSPYEQYF; DNA: TGTGCCAGCAGCCCCCGACACCTCAGGGGGAGCCCCTACGAGCAGTACTTC
D: NA; J: TRBJ2-7; V: TRBV28; CDR3: CASSPPRSEQYF; DNA: TGTGCCAGCAGCCCACCCCGGTCGGAGCAGTACTTC
D: NA; J: TRBJ2-1; V: TRBV9; CDR3: CASSAVDSDNEQFF; DNA: TGTGCCAGCAGCGCAGTTGACAGTGACAATGAGCAGTTCTTC
D: NA; J: TRBJ1-1; V: TRBV19; CDR3: CASQSRYEAFF; DNA: TGTGCCAGCCAGTCCCGATATGAAGCTTTCTTT